This TCR beta chain was observed in a study of molecular identifiers for immune sequencing clone quantification. For bulk TCR libraries, previously described methods and listed TCR primers were used. From the PCR reads, TCRdb called clonotypes with MiXCR, one entry per CDR3 protein. Among some 650,000 distinct CDR3 sequences listed, 15% to 20% were seen once. The study's findings and limits: Underestimation of highly expanded clone sizes could arise where identical TCR molecules share a barcode. For effector cells, clones above 20 RNA copies held over 97% of molecules; for naive cells, under 1%.

Germline-derived CDR1 and CDR2 are LNHDA and SQIVND (reference sequence). This CDR3 is 13 amino acids long. The V end was cut by 1 base, the J end by 9 bases, with 12 bases between. Notes on this clonotype: The antigen is not known. This may be a read error, as it is one base from a much larger clone. The conserved phenylalanine or tryptophan normally closing the CDR3 is absent here, so this likely arose from a read error.

Specimen: naive CD8+ T cells from blood, with Jurkat cell RNA spiked in. Subset given: FACS-sorted CD8+CD4-CCR7+CD45RA+ naive T cells. The receptor comes from a human donor in good health. Some libraries in this study had Jurkat cell RNA spiked in. The rearrangement uses TRBV19 and TRBJ2-5; D uncertain. The CDR3 is CASSIGGSTAQYL. The CDR3 DNA reads as TGTGCCAGTAGTATAGGGGGATCGACGGCCCAGTACCTC.